This T cell receptor (beta chain) was recovered during a study of blood T cell repertoires in COVID-19 (dated by TCRdb to between 2020 and 2021). Some background on the complete study: The collaborator samples originated in the United States, Italy and Spain and spanned the acute and convalescent phases of COVID-19. The samples were drawn from the first 160 participants of the ongoing ImmuneRACE study and from 1,254 subjects provided by 6 global collaborators. The dataset comprised deeply sampled blood TCRbeta repertoires from subjects exposed to, actively infected with, or recovered from COVID-19. The prospective study material was composed of cDNA or gDNA derived from T cells, B-cell-depleted T cells, or PBMCs. The sample metadata nearly always contained a de-identified subject ID, COVID-19 status, age in years and sex. A freely available public database, intended as a resource for researchers studying the immune response to SARS-CoV-2, is where the repertoires were released. Where available, HLA class I and class II types were obtained from metadata supplied by the sample provider rather than from assay-based typing.

With regard to this clone: No antigen is known for it. No much larger clone is present one base from it, and per-base qualities are unavailable.

The CDR3 sequence holds 12 residues, the cysteine and phenylalanine included. Here the CDR3 DNA is all that survives: 36 bases in frame from base 1. Between the V and J ends, shortened by 0 bases and 7 bases respectively, the junction contains 7 bases. Sequences LGHDT (CDR1) and YNNKEL (CDR2) are obtained from the germline V gene (reference sequence). On the study overall, not on this receptor specifically: The amount of clinical and demographic metadata varied by source and participant and was provided uncurated.

In the prospective study, participants were roughly 18 to 100 years old, resided in about 25 geographic areas of the United States, and were enrolled through a virtual design. To assign participants to cohorts, the prospective study relied on clinical history that participants themselves reported in a screening survey and a study questionnaire. In the prospective study, mobile phlebotomists collected whole blood, serum and a nasopharyngeal or oropharyngeal swab from each participant. Prospective study participants could optionally give additional blood draws and questionnaires over an approximately two-month period. Blood samples from the prospective study were shipped frozen or at room temperature prior to DNA extraction. The immunoSEQ Assay, a bias-controlled multiplex PCR, was used to amplify TCRbeta CDR3 regions from genomic DNA. Per the original workflow: Within the assay, amplification of reference gene primers was used to estimate how many nucleated cells each sample contained. To quantify the absolute abundance of each unique TCRbeta CDR3 rearrangement, sequence reads were collapsed and filtered. Productive Simpson clonality was computed per sample as the square root of Simpson's diversity index over productive rearrangements. In TCRdb, the immuneACCESS table is reduced to in-frame sequences with V and J assigned. These tables do not hold every clone; where another copy was compared, an unresolved V gene accounts for under half, and the others remain unexplained. V, J and clone size are taken as reported in that table, and D and trimming were inferred from the DNA itself. This sample holds roughly 250,000 clones; approximately 91% were observed only once. The ten largest clones capture over 2% of the sample.

Sequencing was done on a sample of PBMCs or T cells enriched from blood (not recorded which). Rearrangement joined TRBV3-1 (or the pseudogene TRBV3-2) to TRBJ2-7; TRBD2 is possibly the D segment (5 matching bases). The receptor was isolated from a woman aged 40 to 50 with acute COVID-19. The bases are TGTGCCAGCAGCCAAGATAGGAGGGAGCAGTACTTC. Its coded protein is CASSQDRREQYF.